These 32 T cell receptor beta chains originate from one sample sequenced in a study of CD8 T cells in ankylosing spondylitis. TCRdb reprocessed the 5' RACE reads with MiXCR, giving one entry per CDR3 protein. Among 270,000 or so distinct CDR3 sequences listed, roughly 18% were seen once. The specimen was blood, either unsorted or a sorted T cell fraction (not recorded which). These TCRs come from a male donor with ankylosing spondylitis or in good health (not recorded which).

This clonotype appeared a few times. CDR3 region: CASSPWDSTDTQYF. The DNA for the CDR3 is TGTGCCAGCAGTCCGTGGGACAGCACAGATACGCAGTATTTT. The chain employs TRBV6-1 and TRBJ2-3; D might be TRBD1 or TRBD2, each matching 5 bases. Trimming shortened V by 5 bases and J by 0 bases, and 9 bases separated the two germline ends. In germline, CDR1 is MNHNS, CDR2 SASEGT. The CDR3 has 14 amino acids.

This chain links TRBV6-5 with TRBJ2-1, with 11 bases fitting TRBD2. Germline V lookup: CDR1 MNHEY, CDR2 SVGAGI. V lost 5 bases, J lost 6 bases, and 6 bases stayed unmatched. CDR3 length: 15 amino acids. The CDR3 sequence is CASSVLAGVANEQFF. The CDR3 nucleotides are TGTGCCAGCAGTGTACTAGCGGGAGTGGCCAATGAGCAGTTCTTC.

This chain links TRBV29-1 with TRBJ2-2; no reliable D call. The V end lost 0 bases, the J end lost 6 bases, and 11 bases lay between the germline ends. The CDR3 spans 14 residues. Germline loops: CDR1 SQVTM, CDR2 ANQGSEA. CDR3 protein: CSVEDYASAGELFF. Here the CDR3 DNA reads TGCAGCGTTGAAGATTATGCGAGTGCCGGGGAGCTGTTTTTT.

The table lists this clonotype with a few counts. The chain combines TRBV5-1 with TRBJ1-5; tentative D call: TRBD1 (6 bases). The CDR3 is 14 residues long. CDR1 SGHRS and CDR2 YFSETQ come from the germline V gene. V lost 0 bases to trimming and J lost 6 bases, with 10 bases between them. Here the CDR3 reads CASSLVGAGQPQHF. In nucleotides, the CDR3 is TGCGCCAGCAGCTTGGTGGGGGCTGGTCAGCCCCAGCATTTT.

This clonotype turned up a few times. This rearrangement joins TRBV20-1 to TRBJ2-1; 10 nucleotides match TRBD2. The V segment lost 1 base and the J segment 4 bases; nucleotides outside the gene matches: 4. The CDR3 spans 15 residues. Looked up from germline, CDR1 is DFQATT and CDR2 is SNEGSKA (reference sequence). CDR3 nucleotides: TGCAGTGCTAGAGTCACTAGCGGGGTTTACAATGAGCAGTTCTTC. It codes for CSARVTSGVYNEQFF.

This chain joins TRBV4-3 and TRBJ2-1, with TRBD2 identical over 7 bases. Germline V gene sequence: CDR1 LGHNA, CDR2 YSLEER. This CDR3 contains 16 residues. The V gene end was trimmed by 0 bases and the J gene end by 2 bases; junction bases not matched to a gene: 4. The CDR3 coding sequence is TGCGCCAGCAGCCAAGAAGGCGGGAGCCCCTACAATGAGCAGTTCTTC. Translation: CASSQEGGSPYNEQFF.

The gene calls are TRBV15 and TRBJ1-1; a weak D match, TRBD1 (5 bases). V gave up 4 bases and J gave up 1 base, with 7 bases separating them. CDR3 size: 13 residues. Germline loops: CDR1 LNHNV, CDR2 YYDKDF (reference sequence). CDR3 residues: CATSNRRNTEAFF. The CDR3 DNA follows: TGTGCCACCAGCAACAGGCGGAACACTGAAGCTTTCTTT.

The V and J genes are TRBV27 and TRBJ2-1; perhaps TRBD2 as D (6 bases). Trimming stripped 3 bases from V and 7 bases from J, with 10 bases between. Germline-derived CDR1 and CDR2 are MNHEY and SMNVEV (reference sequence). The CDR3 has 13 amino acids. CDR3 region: CASSFLAENEQFF. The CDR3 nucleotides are TGTGCCAGCAGTTTCTTAGCGGAGAATGAGCAGTTCTTC.

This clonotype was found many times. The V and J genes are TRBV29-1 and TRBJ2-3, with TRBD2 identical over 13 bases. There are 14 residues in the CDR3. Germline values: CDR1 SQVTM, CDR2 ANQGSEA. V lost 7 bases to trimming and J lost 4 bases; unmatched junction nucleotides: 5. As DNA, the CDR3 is TGCAGCGGGCTGACTAGCGGGAGGTCAGATACGCAGTATTTT. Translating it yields CSGLTSGRSDTQYF.

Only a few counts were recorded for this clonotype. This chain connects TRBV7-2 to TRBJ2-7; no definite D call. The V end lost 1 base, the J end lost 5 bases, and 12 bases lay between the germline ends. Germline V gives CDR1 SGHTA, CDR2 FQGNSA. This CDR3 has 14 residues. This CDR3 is CASSLGGVSHEQYF. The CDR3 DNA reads TGTGCCAGCAGCTTAGGAGGAGTTTCCCACGAGCAGTACTTC.

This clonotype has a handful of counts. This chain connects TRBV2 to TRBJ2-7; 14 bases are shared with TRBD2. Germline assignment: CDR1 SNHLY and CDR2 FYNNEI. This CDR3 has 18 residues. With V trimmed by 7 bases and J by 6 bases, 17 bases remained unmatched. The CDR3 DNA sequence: TGTGCCAGCACTGATCTACCGCGACTAGCGGGAGGGGGAGCCGAGCAGTACTTC. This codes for CASTDLPRLAGGGAEQYF.

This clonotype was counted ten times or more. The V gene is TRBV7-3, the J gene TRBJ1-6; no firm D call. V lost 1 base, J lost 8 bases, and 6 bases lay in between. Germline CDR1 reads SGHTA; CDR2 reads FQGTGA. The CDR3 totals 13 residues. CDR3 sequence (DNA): TGTGCCAGCAGCTTAAGGGGAGATTCACCCCTCCACTTT. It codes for CASSLRGDSPLHF.

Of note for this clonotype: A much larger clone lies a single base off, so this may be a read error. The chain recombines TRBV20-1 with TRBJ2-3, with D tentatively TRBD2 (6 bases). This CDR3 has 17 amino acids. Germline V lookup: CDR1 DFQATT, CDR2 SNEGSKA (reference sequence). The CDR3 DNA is TGCAGTGCTAGGGGGATAGACGGGGGTGCTAGCACAGATACGCAGTTTTTT. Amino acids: CSARGIDGGASTDTQFF.

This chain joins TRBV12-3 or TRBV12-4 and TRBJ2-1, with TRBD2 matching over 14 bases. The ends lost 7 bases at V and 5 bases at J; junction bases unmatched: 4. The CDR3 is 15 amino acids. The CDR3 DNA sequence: TGTGCCAGCACCAGGGGACTAGCGGGGGACAATGAGCAGTTCTTC. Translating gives CASTRGLAGDNEQFF.

In nucleotides, the CDR3 is TGTGCCAGGACTAGCGGGCGGGCTCCAGATACGCAGTATTTT. Its protein product is CARTSGRAPDTQYF. V and J are TRBV2 and TRBJ2-3; 10 bases are a match to TRBD2. This CDR3 contains 14 residues. The germline V gene has CDR1 SNHLY and CDR2 FYNNEI. Trimming took 9 bases from V and 4 from J; bases not matched to a gene: 7.

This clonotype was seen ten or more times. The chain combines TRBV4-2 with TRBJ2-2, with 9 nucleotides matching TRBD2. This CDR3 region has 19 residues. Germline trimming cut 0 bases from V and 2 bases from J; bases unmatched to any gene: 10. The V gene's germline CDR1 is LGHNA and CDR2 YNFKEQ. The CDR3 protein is CASSQDPSGAPANTGELFF. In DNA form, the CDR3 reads TGTGCCAGCAGCCAAGATCCTAGCGGGGCCCCCGCAAACACCGGGGAGCTGTTTTTT.

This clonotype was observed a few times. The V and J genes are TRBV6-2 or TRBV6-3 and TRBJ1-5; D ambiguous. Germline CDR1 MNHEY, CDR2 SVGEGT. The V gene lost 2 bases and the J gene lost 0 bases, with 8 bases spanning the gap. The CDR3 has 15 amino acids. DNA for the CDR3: TGTGCCAGCAGTTACGAGGATTATAGCAATCAGCCCCAGCATTTT. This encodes CASSYEDYSNQPQHF.

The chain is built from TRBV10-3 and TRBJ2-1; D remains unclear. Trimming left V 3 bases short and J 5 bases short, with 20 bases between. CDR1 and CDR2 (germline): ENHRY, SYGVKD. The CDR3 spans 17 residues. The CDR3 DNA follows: TGTGCCATCAGTGATCTAAGACTGTTAAATACCCACAATGAGCAGTTCTTC. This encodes CAISDLRLLNTHNEQFF.

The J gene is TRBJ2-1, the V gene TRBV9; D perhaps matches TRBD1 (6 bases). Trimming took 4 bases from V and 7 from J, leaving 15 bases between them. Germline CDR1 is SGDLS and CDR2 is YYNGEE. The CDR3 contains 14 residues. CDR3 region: CASSLGAFQNEQFF. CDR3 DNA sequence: TGTGCCAGCAGCTTGGGGGCCTTTCAGAATGAGCAGTTCTTC.

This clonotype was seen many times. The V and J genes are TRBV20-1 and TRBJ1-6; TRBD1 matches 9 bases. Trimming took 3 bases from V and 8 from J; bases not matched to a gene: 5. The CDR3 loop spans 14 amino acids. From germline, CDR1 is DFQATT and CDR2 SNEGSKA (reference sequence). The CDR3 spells CSASGTGGYSPLHF. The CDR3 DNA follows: TGCAGTGCTAGCGGAACAGGGGGCTATTCACCCCTCCACTTT.

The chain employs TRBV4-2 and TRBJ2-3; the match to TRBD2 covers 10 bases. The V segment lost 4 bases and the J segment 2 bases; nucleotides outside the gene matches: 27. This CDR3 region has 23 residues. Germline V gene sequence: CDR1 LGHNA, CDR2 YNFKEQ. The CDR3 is CASSPRAGGPEISGGSATDTQYF. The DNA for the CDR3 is TGTGCCAGCAGCCCGAGAGCGGGAGGGCCGGAGATCAGTGGGGGGTCGGCCACAGATACGCAGTATTTT.

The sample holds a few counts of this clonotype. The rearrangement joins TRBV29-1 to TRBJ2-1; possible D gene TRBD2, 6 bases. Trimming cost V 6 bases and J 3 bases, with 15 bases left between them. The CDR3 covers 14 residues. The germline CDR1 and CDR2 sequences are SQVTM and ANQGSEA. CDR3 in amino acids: CSVVGSGHYNEQFF. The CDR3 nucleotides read TGCAGCGTCGTTGGTAGCGGACACTACAATGAGCAGTTCTTC.

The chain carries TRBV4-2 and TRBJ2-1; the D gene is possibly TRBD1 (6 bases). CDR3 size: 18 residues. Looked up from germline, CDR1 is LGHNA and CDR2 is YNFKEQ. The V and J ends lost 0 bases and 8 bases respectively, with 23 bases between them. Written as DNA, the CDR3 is TGTGCCAGCAGCCAAGATGCTGGTGCGGACTTCGAGGGGGATGAGCAGTTCTTC. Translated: CASSQDAGADFEGDEQFF.

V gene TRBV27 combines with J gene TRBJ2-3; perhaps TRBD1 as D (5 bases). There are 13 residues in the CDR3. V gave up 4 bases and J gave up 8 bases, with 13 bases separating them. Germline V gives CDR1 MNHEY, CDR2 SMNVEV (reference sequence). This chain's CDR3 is CASSSLTDGTQYF. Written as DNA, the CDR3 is TGTGCCAGCAGTTCCTTGACAGATGGTACGCAGTATTTT.

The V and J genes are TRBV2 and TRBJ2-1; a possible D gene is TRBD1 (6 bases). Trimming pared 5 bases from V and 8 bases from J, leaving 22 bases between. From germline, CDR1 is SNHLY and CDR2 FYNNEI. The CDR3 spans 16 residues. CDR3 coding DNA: TGTGCCAGCAGTCACACACAGACAGGCAGATGGTATGAGCAGTTCTTC. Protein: CASSHTQTGRWYEQFF.

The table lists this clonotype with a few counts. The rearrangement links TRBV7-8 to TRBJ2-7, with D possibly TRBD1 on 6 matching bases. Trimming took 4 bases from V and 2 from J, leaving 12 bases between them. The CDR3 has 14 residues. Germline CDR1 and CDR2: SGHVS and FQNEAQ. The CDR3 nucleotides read TGTGCCAGCAGCTCGTTCAGGGGCACCTACGAGCAGTACTTC. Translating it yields CASSSFRGTYEQYF.

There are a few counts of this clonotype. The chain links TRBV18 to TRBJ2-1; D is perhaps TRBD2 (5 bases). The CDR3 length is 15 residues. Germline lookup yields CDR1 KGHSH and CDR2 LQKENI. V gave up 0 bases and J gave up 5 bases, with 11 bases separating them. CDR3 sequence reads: CASSPPMVGDNEQFF. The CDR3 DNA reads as TGTGCCAGCTCACCACCGATGGTGGGAGACAATGAGCAGTTCTTC.

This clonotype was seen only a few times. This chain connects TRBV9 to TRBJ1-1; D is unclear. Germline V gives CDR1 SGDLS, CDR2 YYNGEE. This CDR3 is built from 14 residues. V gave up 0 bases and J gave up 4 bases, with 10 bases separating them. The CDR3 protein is CASSVVNEGTEAFF. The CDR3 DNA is TGTGCCAGCAGCGTAGTGAACGAGGGCACTGAAGCTTTCTTT.

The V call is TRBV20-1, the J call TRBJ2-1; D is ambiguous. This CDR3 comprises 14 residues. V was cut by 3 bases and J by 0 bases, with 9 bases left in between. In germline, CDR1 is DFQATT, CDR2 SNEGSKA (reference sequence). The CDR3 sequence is CSARVSGSYNEQFF. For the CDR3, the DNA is TGCAGTGCTAGGGTTTCGGGCTCCTACAATGAGCAGTTCTTC.

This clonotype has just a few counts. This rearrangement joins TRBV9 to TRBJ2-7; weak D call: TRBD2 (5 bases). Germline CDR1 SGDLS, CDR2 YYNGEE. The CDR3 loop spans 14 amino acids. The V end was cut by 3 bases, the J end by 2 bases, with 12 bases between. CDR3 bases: TGTGCCAGCAGCGGCGGGTCGAATCCCTACGAGCAGTACTTC. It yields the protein CASSGGSNPYEQYF.

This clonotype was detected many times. CDR3 region: CASSLAEGLTYEQYF. In nucleotides, the CDR3 is TGCGCCAGCAGCTTGGCCGAGGGACTTACCTACGAGCAGTACTTC. The V and J genes are TRBV5-1 and TRBJ2-7; tentative D call: TRBD2 (6 bases). The CDR3 loop spans 15 amino acids. Per the germline V gene, CDR1 is SGHRS and CDR2 is YFSETQ. Trimming shortened V by 0 bases and J by 2 bases, and 12 bases separated the two germline ends. Based on the CDR3 plus reference TRBV5-1 and TRBJ2-7, the full variable domain is KAGVTQTPRYLIKTRGQQVTLSCSPISGHRSVSWYQQTPGQGLQFLFEYFSETQRNKGNFPGRFSGRQFSNSRSEMNVSTLELGDSALYLCASSLAEGLTYEQYFGPGTRLTVT.

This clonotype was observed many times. DNA of the CDR3: TGCAGTGCTATAGTCTGGCGGGATAACAATGAGCAGTTCTTC. Amino acid sequence: CSAIVWRDNNEQFF. The chain uses TRBV20-1 and TRBJ2-1, with D possibly being TRBD2 (6 bases). The CDR3 extends over 14 amino acids. V was cut by 4 bases and J by 5 bases, with 15 bases left in between. From germline, CDR1 is DFQATT and CDR2 SNEGSKA (reference sequence).